This T cell receptor (beta chain) was profiled in a study of blood T cells in healthy people across ages. Study-level results: A roughly linear fall in TCR beta diversity per million T cells was seen with increasing age.

Germline lookup yields CDR1 ENHRY and CDR2 SYGVKD. The CDR3 length is 15 residues. On this clonotype itself: Its antigen is undetermined.

For the second PCR, which ran for 7 to 11 cycles, a sample-barcoded 5' primer and a J-beta primer mix were used. TCRdb redid the calling of the 5' RACE reads with MiXCR, one entry per CDR3 protein. The sample carries 730,000 or so distinct CDR3 sequences, about 40% recorded once. The clonotype originates from an older woman in good health. The rearrangement uses TRBV10-3 and TRBJ2-7, with TRBD1 matching 9 bases. The better agreement between TRBJ2-5 and the DNA end casts doubt on the J call. Sequencing was done on a sample of blood. Here the CDR3 reads CAISDSRQGEETQYF. DNA for the CDR3: TGTGCCATCAGTGACTCTCGACAGGGGGAGGAGACCCAGTACTTC.